Sequencing of this T cell receptor beta chain was carried out in a study of T-cell reconstitution after alpha-beta-depleted transplantation in children. Per germline, CDR1 SQVTM and CDR2 ANQGSEA. The CDR3 contains 11 residues. V lost 6 bases and J lost 3, with 8 bases in between. Unique molecular identifiers were used in preparing the TCRbeta library. TCRdb passed the PCR reads through MiXCR, listing each CDR3 protein once. There are fewer than 150,000 distinct CDR3 sequences in the sample; roughly 23% occur only once, and roughly 10% lies in the top ten. As for this clonotype: Its antigen remains unknown.

General study findings and limits: Diversity and T-cell counts at one year after transplant derived mostly from new T cells.

J is TRBJ2-5 and V is TRBV29-1; D may be TRBD1 or TRBD2 (6 bases each). This sequence originates from a male patient between 2 and 15 years old who had a stem cell transplant for chronic granulomatous disease, so the T cells may come from the graft donor. The input for sequencing was PBMCs, mostly from graft donor cells, taken 180 days after TCRalphabeta/CD19-depleted stem cell transplant. The CDR3 is CSVRGEETQYF. CDR3 in DNA: TGCAGCGTGAGGGGGGAAGAGACCCAGTACTTC.